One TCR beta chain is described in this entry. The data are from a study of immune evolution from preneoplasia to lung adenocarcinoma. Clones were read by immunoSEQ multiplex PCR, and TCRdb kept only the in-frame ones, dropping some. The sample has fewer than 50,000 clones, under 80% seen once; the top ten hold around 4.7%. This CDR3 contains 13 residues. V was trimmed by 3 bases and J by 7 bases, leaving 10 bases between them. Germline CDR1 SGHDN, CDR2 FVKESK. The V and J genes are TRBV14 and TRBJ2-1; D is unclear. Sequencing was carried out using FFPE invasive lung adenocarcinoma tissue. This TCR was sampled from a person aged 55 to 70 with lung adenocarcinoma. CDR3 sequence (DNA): TGTGCCAGCAGCCAGTGGGTTACGAATGAGCAGTTCTTC. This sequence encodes CASSQWVTNEQFF.